This T cell receptor beta chain was retrieved from a study of tumor and adjacent non-tumor tissue in lung cancer. Background on the study: Patients comprised about a dozen adenocarcinoma, a couple of squamous cell carcinoma and 1 small cell lung cancer. On average, productive TCRbeta reads reached about 4.4 million per sample.

Comment on this clonotype: What it binds is not known. A read error may produce the germline difference seen at one junction end.

CDR1 is MNHNY, CDR2 SVGAGI, per germline (reference sequence). CDR3 size: 14 residues. RNA was extracted from bulk tissue without any cell sorting. Regarding the study as a whole: In normal lung, the top 100 clones were significantly more dominant than in tumor.

A modified ARM-PCR protocol with three rounds of nested PCR amplified TCRbeta. TCRdb fed the multiplex PCR reads into MiXCR, producing one record per CDR3 protein. This sample has over 100,000 distinct CDR3 sequences, with roughly 73% found just once. The sequenced sample was lung tumor tissue. This receptor was taken from a woman between 55 and 75 years old with non-small cell lung cancer. This chain joins TRBV6-6 and TRBJ1-5; 8 bases are a match to TRBD1. The chain's CDR3 is CVSTPDRGDQPQHF. The CDR3 DNA sequence: TGTGTCAGCACCCCCGACAGGGGCGATCAGCCCCAGCATTTT.